This TCR beta chain was sequenced during a study of T cells in Graves' hyperthyroidism and ophthalmopathy. The wider study: Peripheral blood was collected at initial diagnosis, before any treatment.

Stable disease denoted Graves' hyperthyroidism without ophthalmopathy progression within 18 months. It was 8 to 10 ml of fresh peripheral blood that supplied the PBMCs. This clonotype has a count of ten or more. Its antigen remains unidentified. Researchers took RNA transcripts and amplified the TCR beta CDR3 regions from them. In the first-round RT-PCR of the TCR CDR3, the HTBI primer set was used. MiXCR was run by TCRdb on the multiplex PCR reads, yielding one entry per CDR3 protein. The table includes around 420,000 distinct CDR3 sequences, around 16% detected once. The V gene's germline CDR1 is LGHDT and CDR2 YNNKEL (reference sequence). The junction had 5 bases not matched to a gene; V was cut back by 5 bases and J by 11 bases. CDR3 length: 12 residues. Study results and caveats: A model built on 13 V-J features separated ophthalmopathy from stable hyperthyroidism.

This chain joins TRBV3-1 and TRBJ1-1; 10 nucleotides agree with TRBD1. The origin of this receptor is a woman younger than 35 with Graves' hyperthyroidism. Sequencing was done on a sample of blood. The CDR3 protein is CASSAGQGLAFF. In DNA, the CDR3 is TGTGCCAGCAGCGCGGGACAGGGGTTGGCTTTCTTT.